The 8 T cell receptor beta chains given below trace back to one sample, sequenced in a study of blood T cell repertoires in COVID-19 (dated by TCRdb to the early 2020s). The library was obtained by the immunoSEQ multiplex PCR assay. In TCRdb, the immuneACCESS table is reduced to in-frame sequences with V and J assigned. These tables do not hold every clone; where another copy was compared, an unresolved V gene accounts for under half, and the others remain unexplained. This sample has under 350,000 clones in its table, and less than 85% of those were observed once. The top ten clones comprise about 4.9% of the sample. The sequenced material came from peripheral blood. The origin of the receptors is a man aged 60-69 years who had recovered from COVID-19.

On this clone itself: Other DNA sequences in the same sample also yield this CDR3. This rearrangement joins TRBV3-1 (or the pseudogene TRBV3-2) to TRBJ1-5; 8 bases align to TRBD1. This CDR3 has 14 residues. Germline V gene sequence: CDR1 LGHDT, CDR2 YNNKEL (reference sequence). J was trimmed by 6 bases and V by 5 bases; bases with no gene match: 6. In DNA form, the CDR3 reads TGTGCCAGCAGCAGACAGGGGTCCAGTCAGCCCCAGCATTTT. It translates to CASSRQGSSQPQHF.

Notes on this clone: Other DNA sequences in this sample translate to the same CDR3. CDR3 sequence: CASSYRAGMNTEAFF. CDR3 nucleotides: TGTGCCAGCAGTTACCGGGCAGGGATGAACACTGAAGCTTTCTTT. The chain carries TRBV6-5 and TRBJ1-1; maybe TRBD1 (5 bases). The CDR3 consists of 15 residues. Trimming left V 2 bases short and J 0 bases short, with 10 bases between. CDR1 MNHEY and CDR2 SVGAGI come from the germline V gene.

The chain recombines TRBV9 with TRBJ1-3; D ambiguous. V was trimmed by 0 bases and J by 0 bases, leaving 10 bases between them. The CDR3 sequence is 16 residues long. Per germline, CDR1 SGDLS and CDR2 YYNGEE. The CDR3 coding sequence is TGTGCCAGCAGCGTAGCCGTAGCGAACTCTGGAAACACCATATATTTT. Protein product: CASSVAVANSGNTIYF. The variable domain in full, completed from reference TRBV9 and TRBJ1-3, reads DSGVTQTPKHLITATGQRVTLRCSPRSGDLSVYWYQQSLDQGLQFLIQYYNGEERAKGNILERFSAQQFPDLHSELNLSSLELGDSALYFCASSVAVANSGNTIYFGEGSWLTVV.

V is TRBV3-1 (or the pseudogene TRBV3-2) and J is TRBJ2-1, with TRBD2 identical over 10 bases. The junction had 3 bases not matched to a gene; V was cut back by 3 bases and J by 4 bases. CDR1 is LGHDT and CDR2 is YNNKEL in the germline V gene (reference sequence). This CDR3 has 15 amino acids. The CDR3 bases are TGTGCCAGCAGCCACCGGACTAGCGGTTACAATGAGCAGTTCTTC. Residues: CASSHRTSGYNEQFF.

The J gene is TRBJ1-2, the V gene TRBV6-5; 7 bases are shared with TRBD1. CDR3 size: 14 residues. Germline lookup yields CDR1 MNHEY and CDR2 SVGAGI. J was trimmed by 8 bases and V by 2 bases; bases with no gene match: 8. The CDR3 bases are TGTGCCAGCAGTTACAGGAGACAGGGTCCGGGCTACACCTTC. This translates into CASSYRRQGPGYTF.

The chain combines TRBV5-6 with TRBJ2-1, with D uncertain. From germline, CDR1 is SGHDT and CDR2 YYEEEE. CDR3 size: 13 residues. Trimming shortened V by 0 bases and J by 4 bases, and 5 bases separated the two germline ends. CDR3 residues: CASSLGQYNEQFF. Here the CDR3 DNA reads TGTGCCAGCAGCTTGGGTCAATACAATGAGCAGTTCTTC.

V usage is TRBV2 and J usage is TRBJ1-1, with D tentatively TRBD1 (6 bases). Germline assignment: CDR1 SNHLY and CDR2 FYNNEI. V shed 6 bases and J shed 11 bases, with 22 bases lying between them. The CDR3 has 14 residues. CDR3 bases: TGTGCCAGCAGGCGGGACTTCCCGGGGGGCGCGGCTTTCTTT. It specifies CASRRDFPGGAAFF.

This clone was picked up a small number of times. The V gene is TRBV4-1, the J gene TRBJ1-2; no clear D. The germline V and J ends were trimmed by 4 bases and 0 bases, with 18 bases remaining between them. Germline values: CDR1 MGHRA, CDR2 YSYEKL. This CDR3 spans 17 amino acids. The CDR3 DNA is TGCGCCAGCAGCCCCCTAGGAGGCGTCGGAGCTAACTATGGCTACACCTTC. Encoded protein: CASSPLGGVGANYGYTF.